This T cell receptor beta chain was recovered during a study of CD8 T cells in ankylosing spondylitis. This CDR3 comprises 13 residues. Looked up from germline, CDR1 is SNHLY and CDR2 is FYNNEI. The ends lost 5 bases at V and 6 bases at J; junction bases unmatched: 5. For this clonotype: Antigen unknown.

Findings and caveats of the study: Reportedly, matched ankylosing spondylitis synovial fluid was significantly enriched for disease-linked clones. Ankylosing spondylitis blood seemed to carry a telltale TCR beta motif made of roughly 8 highly homologous variants. Disease-linked clones were found to be CD8+ and relatively rare in peripheral blood.

Via MiXCR, TCRdb re-called the 5' RACE reads, giving one row per CDR3 protein. Counted here are under 550,000 distinct CDR3 sequences, roughly 26% occurring once; the ten biggest clones make up about 0.89%. The TCR originated in a male donor with ankylosing spondylitis. V gene TRBV2 combines with J gene TRBJ2-7, with 9 nucleotides matching TRBD1. The source material was blood, either unsorted or a sorted T cell fraction (not recorded which). The CDR3 sequence: CASSRDRVLEQYF. The CDR3 nucleotides read TGTGCCAGCAGTCGGGACAGGGTACTCGAGCAGTACTTC.